These 4 T cell receptor beta chains came from one sample sequenced in a study of T cells after yellow fever vaccination. TCRdb used MiXCR to reprocess the 5' RACE reads, holding one entry per CDR3 protein. The sample lists over 250,000 distinct CDR3 sequences, 4.1% occurring once. The material was PBMCs, obtained 5 days after the yellow fever booster vaccination. Receptors originate from a man between 18 and 29 years old who received the YFV17D yellow fever vaccine.

The table lists this clonotype with many counts. The chain joins TRBV4-3 to TRBJ1-6, with TRBD1 matching 7 bases. Per the germline V gene, CDR1 is LGHNA and CDR2 is YSLEER. The CDR3 totals 17 residues. J lost 9 bases, V lost 0 bases, and 11 bases had no gene match. The CDR3 DNA reads TGCGCCAGCAGCCAAGAAGAGGGGGCCCCGAGGGGTTCACCCCTCCACTTT. Translation gives CASSQEEGAPRGSPLHF.

This clonotype was detected ten times or more. The genes are TRBV5-4 and TRBJ2-1, with 7 bases matching TRBD2. Trimming cost V 0 bases and J 6 bases; bases outside gene matches: 6. CDR3 size: 15 residues. In germline, CDR1 is SGHNT, CDR2 YYREEE (reference sequence). The CDR3 protein is CASSLVAGVGNEQFF. The CDR3 DNA reads TGTGCCAGCAGCTTGGTTGCGGGGGTGGGCAATGAGCAGTTCTTC.

The sample holds many counts of this clonotype. This sequence joins TRBV12-3 or TRBV12-4 and TRBJ1-2, with D uncertain. There are 13 residues in the CDR3. The V and J ends lost 1 base and 8 bases respectively, with 11 bases between them. The CDR3 is CASSLGGPLGYTF. The CDR3 DNA sequence: TGTGCCAGCAGTTTAGGAGGACCCTTGGGCTACACCTTC.

This clonotype has only a few counts. The CDR3 protein is CASRLVTGRYGYTF. The CDR3 DNA reads TGTGCCAGCAGATTGGTGACAGGTCGCTATGGCTACACCTTC. The chain employs TRBV28 and TRBJ1-2; maybe TRBD1 (6 bases). The CDR3 consists of 14 residues. V was cut by 6 bases and J by 4 bases, with 15 bases left in between. The germline V gene has CDR1 MDHEN and CDR2 SYDVKM.